This T cell receptor beta chain was sequenced for a study of CD8 T cells in cerebrospinal fluid in Alzheimer's disease (dated by TCRdb to the early 2020s). Background for the entire study: CSF T cell clonal expansion was assessed with two single-cell approaches: plate-based nested PCR sequencing and droplet-based sequencing. This study tested whether clonally expanded T cells could be found in cerebrospinal fluid from healthy elderly individuals and from patients with neurodegenerative disease. The CSF gene-expression analysis, which included patients with Parkinson's disease, covered a total of approximately 26 samples. The droplet-based CSF comparison of patients and controls included about nine healthy controls (just under 11,000 cells) and about nine patients with MCI or Alzheimer's disease (roughly 10,000 cells).

CDR1 and CDR2, looked up from the germline V gene (reference sequence), are SGHNT and YYREEE. The CDR3 goes from the cysteine to the phenylalanine over 14 residues. No DNA is listed. Receptors were amplified or captured by 10x single-cell sequencing. CSF cells were profiled with 10X Genomics single-cell V(D)J and 5' gene-expression libraries. CSF single-cell TCR libraries were sequenced on an Illumina NextSeq550. Per the authors' processing: V(D)J reads were aligned to the vdj-GRCh38 alts ensemble 2.0.0 reference and were analysed with the Cell Ranger vdj pipeline. A clonotype was defined as a group of cell barcodes sharing the same set of productive CDR3 nucleotide sequences. To link clonality with transcriptional profiles, clonotype information was incorporated into Seurat v3.0 gene-expression metadata. Exclusion was applied to CSF cells with more than 1,800 genes, more than 7,500 UMIs or more than 10% mitochondrial reads. To find TCRs with known antigen specificity, CDR3-beta sequences were matched against VDJdb. The network analysis of clone sharing was performed with the R package qgraph and was limited to TCRs that had complete alpha and beta chains. TCRdb reprocessed the reads and lists each CDR3 protein sequence as a single entry, with no DNA. The V and J calls were determined by TCRdb, not by the authors. The record for this sample contains just under 800 distinct CDR3 sequences. The top ten constitute 13% of the sample.

Parkinson's disease patients were included as a neurodegenerative disease comparison group, since antigen-specific T cells had previously been reported in Parkinson's disease blood. Every participant was in good physical condition and had no acute infectious disease. Biomarkers including neurofilament, amyloid-beta and tau were used to confirm neurodegeneration in the patients. For droplet-based sequencing, live CSF cells were sorted with a live/dead marker. CSF was obtained by lumbar puncture, and immune cells were pelleted by centrifugation at 300g. CSF samples were inspected for red blood cells, and any blood-contaminated sample was excluded. CSF cells were cryopreserved in freezing medium, frozen overnight at -80 degrees C, and subsequently stored in liquid nitrogen. CSF samples were stored for less than seven months before analysis. Findings and caveats that apply to the study as a whole: The EBV-specific clones were neither the most highly expanded clones nor enriched among patients. In pooled data, a highly expanded clone (at least 3% of TCRs) occurred in 1 of 10 healthy subjects versus most of the 6 Alzheimer's patients. Finding EBV-specific TCRs in CSF, the authors cautioned, does not establish a causal link between EBV and Alzheimer's disease. Only samples with detectable clones went into the overall clonality comparison: about eleven healthy, 5 MCI, 5 AD, and 6 PD. In patients with MCI or Alzheimer's disease, the biggest CSF clone accounted for a larger percentage of TCRs than in controls.

On this clonotype: What antigen it recognizes has not been identified.

Material: cerebrospinal fluid. Recombination linked TRBV5-4 to TRBJ2-2; there is no DNA to check the TCRdb D call of TRBD1. This TCR was sampled from a human donor with Parkinson's disease. This receptor carries the CDR3 CASSLDRNTGELFF.